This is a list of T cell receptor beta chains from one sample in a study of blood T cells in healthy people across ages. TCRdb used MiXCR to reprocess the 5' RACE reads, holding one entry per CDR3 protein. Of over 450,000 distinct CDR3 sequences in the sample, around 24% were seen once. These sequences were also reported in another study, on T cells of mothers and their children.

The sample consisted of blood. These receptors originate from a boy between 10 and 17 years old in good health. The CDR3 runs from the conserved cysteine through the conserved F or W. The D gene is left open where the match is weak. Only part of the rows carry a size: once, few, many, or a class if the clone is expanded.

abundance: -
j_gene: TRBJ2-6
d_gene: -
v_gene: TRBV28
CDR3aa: CASSTSRSGANVLTF
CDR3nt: TGTGCCAGCAGTACGAGTCGGTCTGGGGCCAACGTCCTGACTTTC

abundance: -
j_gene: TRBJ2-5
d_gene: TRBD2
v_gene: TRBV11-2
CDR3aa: CASSLPGLAGPQETQYF
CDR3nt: TGTGCCAGCAGCTTACCGGGACTAGCGGGACCACAAGAGACCCAGTACTTC

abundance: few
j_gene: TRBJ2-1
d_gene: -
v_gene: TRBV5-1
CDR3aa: CASSGAGLPSGGNEQFF
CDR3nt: TGCGCCAGCAGTGGGGCGGGGCTCCCCTCAGGCGGCAATGAGCAGTTCTTC

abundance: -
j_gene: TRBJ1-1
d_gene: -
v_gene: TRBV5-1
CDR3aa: CASSGGGNTEAFF
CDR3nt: TGCGCCAGCAGCGGGGGGGGAAACACTGAAGCTTTCTTT

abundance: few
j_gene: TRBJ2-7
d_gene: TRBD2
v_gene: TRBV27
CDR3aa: CASSPTTSGYEQYF
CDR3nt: TGTGCCAGCAGTCCTACGACTAGCGGGTACGAGCAGTACTTC

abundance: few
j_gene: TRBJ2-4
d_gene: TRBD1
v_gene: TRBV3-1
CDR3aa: CASSSRDRGYIQYF
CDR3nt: TGTGCCAGCAGCTCCCGGGACAGGGGATACATTCAGTACTTC

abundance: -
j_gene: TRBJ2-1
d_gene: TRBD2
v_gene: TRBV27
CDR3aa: CASSETSGSFNEQFF
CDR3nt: TGTGCCAGCAGTGAGACTAGCGGGAGTTTTAATGAGCAGTTCTTC

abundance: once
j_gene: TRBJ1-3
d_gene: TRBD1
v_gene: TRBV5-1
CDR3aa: CASSLGPVGQGRNTIYF
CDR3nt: TGCGCCAGCAGCTTGGGCCCTGTCGGACAGGGGAGAAACACCATATATTTT

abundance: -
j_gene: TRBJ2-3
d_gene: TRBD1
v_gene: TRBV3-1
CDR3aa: CASSQMESNHPTGVGTDTQYF
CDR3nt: TGTGCCAGCAGCCAAATGGAGAGCAACCATCCGACAGGGGTCGGCACAGATACGCAGTATTTT

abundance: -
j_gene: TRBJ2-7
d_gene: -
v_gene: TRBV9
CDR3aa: CASSVGAGDSYEQYF
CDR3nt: TGTGCCAGCAGCGTAGGGGCAGGGGATTCCTACGAGCAGTACTTC

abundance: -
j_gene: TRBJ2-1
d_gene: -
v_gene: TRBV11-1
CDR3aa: CASSLRRVRDSTSNSYNEQFF
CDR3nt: TGTGCCAGCAGCTTACGTCGGGTGAGGGACTCGACCTCTAACTCCTACAATGAGCAGTTCTTC

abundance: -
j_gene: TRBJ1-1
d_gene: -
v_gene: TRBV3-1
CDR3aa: CASSPLRRTEAFF
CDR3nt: TGTGCCAGCAGCCCCCTTCGTCGTACTGAAGCTTTCTTT

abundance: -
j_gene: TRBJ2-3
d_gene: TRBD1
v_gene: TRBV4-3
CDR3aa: CASSQTGTGSSTDTQYF
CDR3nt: TGCGCCAGCAGCCAAACCGGGACAGGATCTAGCACAGATACGCAGTATTTT

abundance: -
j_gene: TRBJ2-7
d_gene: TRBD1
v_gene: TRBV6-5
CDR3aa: CASRGKGQGAYERYF
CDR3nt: TGTGCCAGCAGGGGCAAAGGACAGGGTGCCTACGAGCGGTACTTC

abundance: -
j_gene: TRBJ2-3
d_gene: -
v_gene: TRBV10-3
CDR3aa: CAISEERGGADTQYF
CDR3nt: TGTGCCATCAGTGAAGAGAGGGGGGGCGCAGATACGCAGTATTTT

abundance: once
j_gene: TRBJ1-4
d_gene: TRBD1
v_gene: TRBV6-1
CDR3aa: CASKRNPGTGGEKLFF
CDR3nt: TGTGCCAGCAAGAGGAATCCCGGGACAGGGGGTGAAAAACTGTTTTTT

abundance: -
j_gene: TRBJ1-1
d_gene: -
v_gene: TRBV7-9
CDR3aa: CASSYAGGPLKAFF
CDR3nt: TGTGCCAGCAGCTATGCGGGGGGGCCCTTAAAAGCTTTCTTT

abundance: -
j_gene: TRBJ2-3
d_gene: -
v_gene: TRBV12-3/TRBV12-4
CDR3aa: CASSLRSDATDTQYF
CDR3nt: TGTGCCAGCAGTTTACGGAGCGACGCCACAGATACGCAGTATTTT

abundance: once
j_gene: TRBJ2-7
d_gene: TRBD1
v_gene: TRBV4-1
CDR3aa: CASSQAVQGASYEQYF
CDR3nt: TGCGCCAGCAGCCAAGCGGTTCAGGGGGCTTCCTACGAGCAGTACTTC

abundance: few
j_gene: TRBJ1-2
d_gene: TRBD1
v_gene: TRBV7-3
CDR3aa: CASSSGPSGTEGYTF
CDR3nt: TGTGCCAGCAGCTCCGGTCCTTCCGGGACAGAAGGCTACACCTTC

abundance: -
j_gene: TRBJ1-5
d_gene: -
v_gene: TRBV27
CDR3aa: CASGPIGVQHF
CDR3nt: TGTGCCAGCGGACCAATCGGGGTCCAGCATTTT

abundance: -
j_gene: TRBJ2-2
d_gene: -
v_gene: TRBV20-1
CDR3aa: CSAFDTNTGELFF
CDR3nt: TGCAGTGCTTTTGACACGAACACCGGGGAGCTGTTTTTT

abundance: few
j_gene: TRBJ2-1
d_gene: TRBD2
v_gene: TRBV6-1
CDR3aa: CASSERSGGAGEQFF
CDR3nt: TGTGCCAGCAGTGAACGTAGCGGGGGGGCGGGTGAGCAGTTCTTC

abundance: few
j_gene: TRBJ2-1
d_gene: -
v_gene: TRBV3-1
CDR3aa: CASSQDQTLPQFF
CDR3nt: TGTGCCAGCAGCCAGGATCAAACTCTACCGCAGTTCTTC

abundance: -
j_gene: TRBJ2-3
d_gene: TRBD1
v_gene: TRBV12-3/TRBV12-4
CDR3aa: CASSPGTGPLDTQYF
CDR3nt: TGTGCCAGCAGTCCCGGGACAGGACCGCTGGATACGCAGTATTTT

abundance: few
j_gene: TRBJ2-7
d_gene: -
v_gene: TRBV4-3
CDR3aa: CASSQTSLAFRPYEQYF
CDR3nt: TGCGCCAGCAGCCAAACTTCACTAGCATTCCGTCCCTACGAGCAGTACTTC

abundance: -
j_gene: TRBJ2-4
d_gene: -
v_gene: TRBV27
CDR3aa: CASSSGGIKNIQYF
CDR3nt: TGTGCCAGCAGTTCCGGCGGCATTAAAAACATTCAGTACTTC

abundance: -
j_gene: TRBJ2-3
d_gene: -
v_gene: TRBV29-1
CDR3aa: CSAPGWGDTQYF
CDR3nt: TGCAGCGCCCCTGGGTGGGGTGATACGCAGTATTTT

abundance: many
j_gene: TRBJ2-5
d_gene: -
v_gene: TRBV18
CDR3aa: CASSPRDTKETQYF
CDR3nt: TGTGCCAGCTCACCCCGGGACACAAAAGAGACCCAGTACTTC

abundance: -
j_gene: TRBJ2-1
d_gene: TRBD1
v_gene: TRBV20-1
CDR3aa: CSARKGQAGEQFF
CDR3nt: TGCAGTGCTAGAAAGGGACAGGCCGGCGAGCAGTTCTTC

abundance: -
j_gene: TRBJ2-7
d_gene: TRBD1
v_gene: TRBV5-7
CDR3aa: CASSRGRMGQGDKKQYF
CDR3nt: TGTGCCAGCAGCCGGGGGCGAATGGGACAGGGCGACAAGAAGCAGTACTTC

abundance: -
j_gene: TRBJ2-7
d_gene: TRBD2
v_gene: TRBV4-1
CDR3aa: CASSRGGLDYEQYF
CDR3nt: TGCGCCAGCAGCCGGGGGGGACTAGACTACGAGCAGTACTTC

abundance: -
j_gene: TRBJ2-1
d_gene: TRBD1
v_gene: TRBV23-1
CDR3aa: CASSRRTGGPYNEQFF
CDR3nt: TGCGCCAGCAGTCGACGAACAGGGGGCCCCTACAATGAGCAGTTCTTC

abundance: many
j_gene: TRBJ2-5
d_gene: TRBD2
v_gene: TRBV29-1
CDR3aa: CSVERLAGLWTTQYF
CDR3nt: TGCAGCGTTGAACGGCTAGCGGGGCTTTGGACGACCCAGTACTTC

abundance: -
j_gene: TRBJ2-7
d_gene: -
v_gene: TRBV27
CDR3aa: CASSLYAAGGYEQYF
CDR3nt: TGTGCCAGCAGTTTATATGCCGCGGGTGGATACGAGCAGTACTTC

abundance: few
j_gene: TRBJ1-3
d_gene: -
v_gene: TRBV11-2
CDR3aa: CASSLEGTGPGNTIYF
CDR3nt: TGTGCCAGCAGCTTAGAAGGAACAGGGCCAGGAAACACCATATATTTT

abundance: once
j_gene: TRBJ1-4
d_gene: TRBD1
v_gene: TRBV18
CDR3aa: CASSRGTDEKLFF
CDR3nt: TGTGCCAGCTCACGCGGGACAGATGAAAAACTGTTTTTT

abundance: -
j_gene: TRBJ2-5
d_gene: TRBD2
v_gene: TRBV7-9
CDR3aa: CASSSPGLAGIGRETQYF
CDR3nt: TGTGCCAGCAGCTCTCCGGGACTAGCGGGAATAGGCCGCGAGACCCAGTACTTC

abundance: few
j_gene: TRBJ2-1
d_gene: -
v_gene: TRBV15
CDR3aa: CATSTDYGSSYNEQFF
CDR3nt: TGTGCCACCAGCACGGACTACGGATCCTCCTACAATGAGCAGTTCTTC

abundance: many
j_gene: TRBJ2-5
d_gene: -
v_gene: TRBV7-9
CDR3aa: CASSSLSGAQETQYF
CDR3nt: TGTGCCAGCAGCTCTCTTTCTGGGGCTCAAGAGACCCAGTACTTC

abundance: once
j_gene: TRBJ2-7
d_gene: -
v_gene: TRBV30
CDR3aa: CAWSEGLYEQYF
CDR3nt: TGTGCCTGGAGTGAGGGGCTGTACGAGCAGTACTTC

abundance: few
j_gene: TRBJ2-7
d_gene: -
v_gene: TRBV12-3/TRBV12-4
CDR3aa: CASGTLPSYEQYF
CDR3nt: TGTGCCAGCGGGACTCTCCCATCCTACGAGCAGTACTTC

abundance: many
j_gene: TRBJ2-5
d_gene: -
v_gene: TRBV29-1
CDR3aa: CSVDAQRETQYF
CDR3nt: TGCAGCGTTGATGCACAGCGAGAGACCCAGTACTTC

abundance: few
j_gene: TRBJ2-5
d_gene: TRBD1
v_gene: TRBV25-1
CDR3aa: CASSEGTGTPQETQYF
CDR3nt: TGTGCCAGCAGTGAAGGGACAGGGACTCCCCAAGAGACCCAGTACTTC

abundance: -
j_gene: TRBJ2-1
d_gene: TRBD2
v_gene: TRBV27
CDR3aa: CASQRGGPYNEQFF
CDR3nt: TGTGCCAGCCAGCGGGGCGGGCCCTACAATGAGCAGTTCTTC

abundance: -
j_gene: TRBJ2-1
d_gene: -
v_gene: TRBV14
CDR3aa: CASSYTRDEQFF
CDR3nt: TGTGCCAGCAGTTACACTAGAGATGAGCAGTTCTTC

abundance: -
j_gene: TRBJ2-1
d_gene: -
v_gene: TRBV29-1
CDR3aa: CSVVSGLHNEQFF
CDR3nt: TGCAGCGTTGTAAGCGGATTGCACAATGAGCAGTTCTTC

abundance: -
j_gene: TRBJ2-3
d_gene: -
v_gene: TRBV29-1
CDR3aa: CSVRDTSDTQYF
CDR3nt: TGCAGCGTCAGGGACACCTCAGATACGCAGTATTTT

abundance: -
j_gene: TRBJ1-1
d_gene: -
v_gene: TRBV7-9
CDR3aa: CASSFGEGYAFF
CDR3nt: TGTGCCAGCAGCTTTGGTGAGGGGTATGCTTTCTTT